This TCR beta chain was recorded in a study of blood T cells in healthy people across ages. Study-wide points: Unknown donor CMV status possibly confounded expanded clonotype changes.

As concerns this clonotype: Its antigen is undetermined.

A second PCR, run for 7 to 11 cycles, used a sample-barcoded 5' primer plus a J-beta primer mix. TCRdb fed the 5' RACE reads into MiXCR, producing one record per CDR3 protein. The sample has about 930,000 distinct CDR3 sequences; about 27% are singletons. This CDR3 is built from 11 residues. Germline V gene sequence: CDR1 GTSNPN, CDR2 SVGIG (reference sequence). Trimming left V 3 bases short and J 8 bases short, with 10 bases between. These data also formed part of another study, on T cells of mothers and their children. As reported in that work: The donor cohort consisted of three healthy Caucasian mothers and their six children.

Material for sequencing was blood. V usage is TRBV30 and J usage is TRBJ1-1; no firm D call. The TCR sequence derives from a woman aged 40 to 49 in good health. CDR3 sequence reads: CAWSEGFEAFF. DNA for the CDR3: TGTGCCTGGAGCGAAGGTTTCGAAGCTTTCTTT. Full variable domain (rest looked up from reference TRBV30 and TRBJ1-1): SQTIHQWPATLVQPVGSPLSLECTVEGTSNPNLYWYRQAAGRGLQLLFYSVGIGQISSEVPQNLSASRPQDRQFILSSKKLLLSDSGFYLCAWSEGFEAFFGQGTRLTVV.